This T cell receptor (beta chain) was documented in a study of blood T cells in healthy people across ages. Across the study: Capturing about one barcoded beta molecule per two T cells was achieved by template switching. Findings of the study overall: Long-lived and aged donors differed, with more naive CD4+ cells and higher diversity in the long-lived.

The CDR3 is 13 residues long. Germline CDR1 is LGHDT and CDR2 is YNNKEL (reference sequence). Trimming took 1 base from V and 3 from J, leaving 4 bases between them. Peripheral blood, roughly 9.3 milliliters per donor, was collected. Combining a sample-barcoded 5' primer with a J-beta primer mix, a second PCR ran for about 6 to 12 cycles. Each CDR3 protein is one row after TCRdb ran MiXCR on the 5' RACE reads. The repertoire consists of roughly 800,000 distinct CDR3 sequences, with roughly 53% occurring once and the leading ten covering about two fifths. Note on this clonotype: Its target is unknown.

The chain uses TRBV3-1 and TRBJ1-5; D uncertain. The clonotype was recovered from a man at least 80 years old in good health. Sequencing used blood. This CDR3 reads CASSQVSNQPQHF. The DNA for the CDR3 is TGTGCCAGCAGCCAAGTCTCCAATCAGCCCCAGCATTTT.